Listed below are T cell receptor beta chains from one sample, sequenced in a study of shared clonotypes between healthy human individuals. The repertoire was sequenced with immunoSEQ multiplex PCR; TCRdb's copy has only in-frame clones and lacks some. The data show approximately 720,000 clones, with about 92% seen just once and approximately 22% held by the top ten. The sample taken for sequencing was naive CD8+ T cells sorted from blood. Receptors were obtained from a man aged 25 to 40 in good health. CDR3s include the opening cysteine and the closing phenylalanine or tryptophan. A D gene is named only where the DNA matches it firmly.

d_gene: TRBD2; v_gene: TRBV6-5; j_gene: TRBJ2-2; CDR3aa: CASSYAGGPDGELFF; CDR3nt: TGTGCCAGCAGTTACGCGGGAGGGCCGGACGGGGAGCTGTTTTTT
d_gene: NA; v_gene: TRBV28; j_gene: TRBJ2-7; CDR3aa: CASSSSDYEQYF; CDR3nt: TGTGCCAGCAGTTCCTCGGACTACGAGCAGTACTTC
d_gene: TRBD1; v_gene: TRBV11-3; j_gene: TRBJ2-3; CDR3aa: CASSLEQGDTDTQYF; CDR3nt: TGTGCCAGCAGCTTAGAGCAGGGGGACACAGATACGCAGTATTTT
d_gene: NA; v_gene: TRBV28; j_gene: TRBJ2-5; CDR3aa: CASSSHLGPPGSGQETQYF; CDR3nt: TGTGCCAGCAGTTCCCATTTGGGGCCCCCAGGGAGTGGGCAAGAGACCCAGTACTTC
d_gene: NA; v_gene: TRBV15; j_gene: TRBJ1-2; CDR3aa: CATLGTELLNYGYTF; CDR3nt: TGTGCCACCCTCGGGACTGAACTATTGAACTATGGCTACACCTTC
d_gene: NA; v_gene: TRBV11-2; j_gene: TRBJ2-7; CDR3aa: CASSLVSPEQYF; CDR3nt: TGTGCCAGCAGCTTAGTTAGTCCCGAGCAGTACTTC
d_gene: TRBD1; v_gene: TRBV12-5; j_gene: TRBJ2-3; CDR3aa: CASGLAGQGFQDTQYF; CDR3nt: TGTGCTAGTGGTTTGGCGGGACAGGGCTTCCAAGATACGCAGTATTTT
d_gene: TRBD2; v_gene: TRBV11-2; j_gene: TRBJ2-3; CDR3aa: CASSRHPGLGVDTQYF; CDR3nt: TGTGCCAGCAGCCGTCACCCGGGACTAGGAGTCGATACGCAGTATTTT
d_gene: NA; v_gene: TRBV7-8; j_gene: TRBJ2-2; CDR3aa: CASSPPTSGELFF; CDR3nt: TGTGCCAGCAGCCCGCCGACTTCCGGGGAGCTGTTTTTT
d_gene: NA; v_gene: TRBV27; j_gene: TRBJ2-3; CDR3aa: CASTSPRTTDTQYF; CDR3nt: TGTGCCAGCACCTCCCCCCGTACTACAGATACGCAGTATTTT
d_gene: NA; v_gene: TRBV5-1; j_gene: TRBJ2-1; CDR3aa: CASSLTGSSSYNEQFF; CDR3nt: TGCGCCAGCAGCTTAACGGGATCGAGCTCCTACAATGAGCAGTTCTTC
d_gene: TRBD2; v_gene: TRBV11-2; j_gene: TRBJ2-2; CDR3aa: CASSPALAGIGELFF; CDR3nt: TGTGCCAGCAGCCCGGCGCTAGCGGGGATCGGGGAGCTGTTTTTT
d_gene: TRBD2; v_gene: TRBV27; j_gene: TRBJ2-1; CDR3aa: CASRIGLAGVNEQFF; CDR3nt: TGTGCCAGCAGGATAGGGCTAGCGGGAGTGAATGAGCAGTTCTTC